The 13 T cell receptor beta chains reported below all come from one sample, sequenced in a study of response to subunit inactivated influenza vaccine (dated by TCRdb to the late 2010s). The protocol used for the library was RT-PCR. The sequencing machine was an Illumina HiSeq 2500. The public sequencing data were trimmed at Q25 with fastp and processed into clonotypes with MiXCR by TCRdb, which kept only in-frame beta chains. Under each unique CDR3 protein, matching rows form one entry showing the most common genes and DNA. The sample table holds some 540,000 distinct CDR3 sequences, of which 20% to 25% were seen once. 2.5% to 3% of the sample lies in the top ten. Separately, the same data were catalogued under a study of T cells expressing NK-cell markers. As described in the second report: TCR beta cDNA libraries were made by 5'RACE template switching that added a universal primer site and unique molecular identifiers.

Source: CD4+ T cells sorted from PBMCs, taken approximately 13 days after vaccination. These TCRs come from a man aged 45-60 years who received an inactivated influenza vaccine. Donor details come from another sample of the same person, matched by shared clones.

The V gene is TRBV15, the J gene TRBJ2-1; 9 nucleotides agree with TRBD2. The CDR3 is made up of 17 amino acids. V lost 0 bases, J lost 4 bases, and 7 bases stayed unmatched. CDR1 and CDR2 from the germline V gene are LNHNV and YYDKDF (reference sequence). CDR3: CATSRDPREGLYNEQFF. As DNA, the CDR3 is TGTGCCACCAGCAGAGATCCGCGGGAGGGTCTTTACAATGAGCAGTTCTTC.

The chain employs TRBV4-3 and TRBJ2-3; 9 nucleotides agree with TRBD1. Germline assignment: CDR1 LGHNA and CDR2 YSLEER. The CDR3 runs to 14 residues. The V segment lost 4 bases and the J segment 9 bases; nucleotides outside the gene matches: 8. In DNA, the CDR3 is TGCGCCAGCAGCCGACAAACAGGGGGCATAACGCAGTATTTT. This gives the protein CASSRQTGGITQYF.

The V call is TRBV20-1, the J call TRBJ2-1; 9 bases match TRBD2. V gave up 3 bases and J gave up 6 bases; unmatched junction bases: 6. CDR1 is DFQATT and CDR2 is SNEGSKA in the germline V gene (reference sequence). The CDR3 consists of 14 residues. In DNA form, the CDR3 reads TGCAGTGCTAGTGGTCCTAGCGGGACCAATGAGCAGTTCTTC. Encoded protein: CSASGPSGTNEQFF.

The sample holds a few counts of this clonotype. The chain uses TRBV7-2 and TRBJ2-2; D call uncertain. The germline gives CDR1 SGHTA, CDR2 FQGNSA. The CDR3 runs to 13 residues. V was cut by 5 bases and J by 5 bases, with 9 bases left in between. The CDR3 sequence: CASSPSRTGELFF. CDR3 nucleotide sequence: TGTGCCAGCAGCCCATCAAGAACCGGGGAGCTGTTTTTT.

V and J are TRBV5-1 and TRBJ1-1; D is perhaps TRBD1 (6 bases). CDR1 and CDR2 from the germline V gene are SGHRS and YFSETQ. Trimming took 3 bases from V and 11 from J, leaving 26 bases between them. The CDR3 length is 16 residues. The CDR3 region is CASSSSGRRDNPGAFF. The CDR3 DNA sequence: TGCGCCAGCAGCTCCAGCGGAAGGCGGGACAACCCGGGCGCTTTCTTT. Using reference TRBV5-1 and TRBJ1-1 for the parts outside the CDR3, the full variable domain is KAGVTQTPRYLIKTRGQQVTLSCSPISGHRSVSWYQQTPGQGLQFLFEYFSETQRNKGNFPGRFSGRQFSNSRSEMNVSTLELGDSALYLCASSSSGRRDNPGAFFGQGTRLTVV.

Only a few counts were recorded for this clonotype. CDR3 loop: CASSLPGLAGGETQYF. The CDR3 DNA is TGCGCCAGCAGCTTACCTGGACTAGCGGGAGGGGAGACCCAGTACTTC. The chain couples TRBV5-1 to TRBJ2-5; 15 bases line up with TRBD2. With V trimmed by 2 bases and J by 5 bases, 4 bases remained unmatched. Looked up from germline, CDR1 is SGHRS and CDR2 is YFSETQ. This CDR3 region has 16 residues.

The V gene is TRBV7-9, the J gene TRBJ1-4; D ambiguous. This CDR3 is 16 amino acids long. From germline, CDR1 is SEHNR and CDR2 FQNEAQ (reference sequence). Trimming took 2 bases from V and 2 from J, leaving 12 bases between them. This CDR3 is CASSLKPIGTNEKLFF. The DNA of the CDR3 is TGTGCCAGCAGCTTAAAGCCTATCGGCACTAATGAAAAACTGTTTTTT.

This clonotype was observed a handful of times. This chain uses TRBV7-9 with TRBJ2-7; TRBD1 matches at 7 bases. The V gene's germline CDR1 is SEHNR and CDR2 FQNEAQ (reference sequence). This CDR3 region has 12 residues. V lost 2 bases, J lost 11 bases, and 6 bases stayed unmatched. The CDR3 loop is CASSLQGDREYF. For the CDR3, the DNA is TGTGCCAGCAGCTTACAGGGGGATCGTGAGTACTTC. The complete variable domain, with remaining parts taken from reference TRBV7-9 and TRBJ2-7, reads DTGVSQNPRHKITKRGQNVTFRCDPISEHNRLYWYRQTLGQGPEFLTYFQNEAQLEKSRLLSDRFSAERPKGSFSTLEIQRTEQGDSAMYLCASSLQGDREYFGPGTRLTVT.

The table lists this clonotype with a few counts. The chain uses TRBV6-2 or TRBV6-3 and TRBJ2-2; no definite D call. The CDR3 contains 11 residues. Trimming cost V 7 bases and J 6 bases, with 6 bases left between them. Germline CDR1 is MNHEY and CDR2 is SVGEGT. The CDR3 loop reads CASTRPGELFF. CDR3 sequence (DNA): TGTGCCAGCACGAGACCCGGGGAGCTGTTTTTT.

This clonotype appeared a few times. This chain joins TRBV4-3 and TRBJ2-1, with D possibly matching TRBD2 (6 bases). With 1 base removed from V and 11 bases from J, the gap between germline ends came to 12 bases. CDR3 length: 13 amino acids. The germline gives CDR1 LGHNA, CDR2 YSLEER. CDR3 bases: TGCGCCAGCAGCCAAGGGCCTCGGGGGAAGCAGTTCTTC. Protein sequence: CASSQGPRGKQFF.

This chain connects TRBV30 to TRBJ2-7; D possibly uses TRBD1 or TRBD2 (5 bases each). This CDR3 contains 14 residues. With 0 bases removed from V and 2 bases from J, the gap between germline ends came to 11 bases. Germline V gene sequence: CDR1 GTSNPN, CDR2 SVGIG (reference sequence). The CDR3 DNA follows: TGTGCCTGGAGTGTTGGGGGATTTACCTACGAGCAGTACTTC. Its protein product is CAWSVGGFTYEQYF.

This clonotype was seen repeatedly, ten times or more. V and J are TRBV11-2 and TRBJ1-1; D is undetermined. The CDR3 sequence is 13 residues long. The V end was cut by 1 base, the J end by 1 base, with 4 bases between. CDR1 is SGHAT and CDR2 is FQNNGV in the germline V gene. The CDR3 loop reads CASSLGSNTEAFF. The CDR3 nucleotides are TGTGCCAGCAGCTTAGGGTCGAACACTGAAGCTTTCTTT.

The chain couples TRBV7-9 to TRBJ1-2, with D perhaps TRBD1 (6 bases). The V end lost 6 bases, the J end lost 5 bases, and 16 bases lay between the germline ends. Germline CDR1 is SEHNR and CDR2 is FQNEAQ (reference sequence). The length of the CDR3 is 14 residues. The DNA for the CDR3 is TGTGCCAGCAGTTCCTGGACAGCCTTTTATGGCTACACCTTC. Its translation is CASSSWTAFYGYTF.